The sequence of this T cell receptor (beta chain) was determined in a study of blood T cell repertoires in COVID-19. In the source study's methods: Nucleated cell counts were estimated from reference gene primer amplification. Data came from immunoSEQ multiplex PCR; TCRdb stores just in-frame clones and leaves some out. That table supplies the V and J calls and clone size; D and trimming were determined from the DNA. The data show roughly 140,000 clones, about 90% seen once. The clonotype comes from a woman older than 75 with acute or convalescent COVID-19. Material: peripheral blood.

Written as DNA, the CDR3 is TGTGCCAGCAGCTCGGGAGGGAACACTGAAGCTTTCTTT. Its translation: CASSSGGNTEAFF. The V call is TRBV7-2, the J call TRBJ1-1; D is undetermined. V dropped 4 bases and J dropped 1 base, with 7 bases sitting between them. Germline loops: CDR1 SGHTA, CDR2 FQGNSA. The CDR3 consists of 13 residues.